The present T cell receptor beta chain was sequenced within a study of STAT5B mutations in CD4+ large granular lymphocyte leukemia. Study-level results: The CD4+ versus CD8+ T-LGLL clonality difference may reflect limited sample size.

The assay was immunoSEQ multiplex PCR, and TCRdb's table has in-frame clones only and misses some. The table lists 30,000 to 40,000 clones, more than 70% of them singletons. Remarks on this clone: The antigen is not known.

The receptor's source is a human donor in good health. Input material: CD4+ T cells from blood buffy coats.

For the CDR3, the DNA is TGTGCCAGCAGCGCGGGGGAGGGCACAGATACGCAGTATTTT. Its protein product is CASSAGEGTDTQYF. The chain combines TRBV5-4 with TRBJ2-3; 7 nucleotides line up with TRBD2. The V and J ends lost 4 bases and 1 base, in that order; junction bases with no gene match: 3. Germline V gives CDR1 SGHNT, CDR2 YYREEE (reference sequence). This CDR3 is built from 14 residues.